The 32 T cell receptor beta chains in this list originate from one sample, sequenced in a study of blood T cell repertoires in COVID-19. Profiling relied on immunoSEQ multiplex PCR, and the TCRdb table lists in-frame clones only, not all of them. The profile covers over 250,000 clones, with 86% appearing a single time and around 9.5% taken by the ten largest. Sequencing was performed on peripheral blood. The source is a man aged 35-49 years who had recovered from COVID-19.

This clone came up a few times. The gene calls are TRBV7-2 and TRBJ2-7; the match to TRBD2 covers 7 bases. CDR1 SGHTA and CDR2 FQGNSA come from the germline V gene. The CDR3 consists of 13 residues. V lost 4 bases and J lost 13; bases outside the gene matches: 13. CDR3 in amino acids: CASSSRSASGVYF. CDR3 sequence (DNA): TGTGCCAGCAGCTCCCGCTCGGCAAGCGGGGTTTACTTC.

This clone came up once. This sequence joins TRBV5-1 and TRBJ2-2; D is uncertain. Trimming shortened V by 5 bases and J by 1 base, and 9 bases separated the two germline ends. Germline CDR1 SGHRS, CDR2 YFSETQ. The CDR3 length is 14 residues. DNA for the CDR3: TGCGCCAGCAGGCTAGACTGGAACACCGGGGAGCTGTTTTTT. This encodes CASRLDWNTGELFF.

V usage is TRBV7-9 and J usage is TRBJ1-1, with D possibly being TRBD1 (6 bases). With 5 bases removed from V and 3 bases from J, the gap between germline ends came to 16 bases. CDR1 and CDR2 (germline): SEHNR, FQNEAQ (reference sequence). This CDR3 spans 15 amino acids. The CDR3 coding sequence is TGTGCCAGCAGCCTCGCCCGGGGGGCGGACACTGAAGCTTTCTTT. Encoded protein: CASSLARGADTEAFF.

This clone showed up just once. The rearrangement uses TRBV5-4 and TRBJ2-2, with 10 bases matching TRBD2. CDR1 is SGHNT, CDR2 YYREEE, per germline (reference sequence). The CDR3 consists of 17 residues. The junction had 10 bases not matched to a gene; V was cut back by 4 bases and J by 4 bases. The CDR3 sequence: CASSPPGLAAGTGELFF. Written as DNA, the CDR3 is TGTGCCAGCAGCCCCCCAGGACTAGCGGCCGGCACCGGGGAGCTGTTTTTT.

CDR3 region: CASRPQTATNEKLFF. CDR3 DNA: TGTGCCAGCAGACCTCAGACAGCAACTAATGAAAAACTGTTTTTT. The rearrangement uses TRBV7-9 and TRBJ1-4; D might be TRBD1 (5 bases). CDR1 is SEHNR and CDR2 is FQNEAQ in the germline V gene (reference sequence). The germline V and J ends were trimmed by 6 bases and 0 bases, with 11 bases remaining between them. The CDR3 has 15 residues.

The chain combines TRBV6-2 or TRBV6-3 with TRBJ2-6; no firm D call. CDR3 size: 17 residues. The V gene's germline CDR1 is MNHEY and CDR2 SVGEGT. Trimming shortened V by 6 bases and J by 0 bases, and 15 bases separated the two germline ends. Here the CDR3 DNA reads TGTGCCAGCAGACCTCCAGGCTTGCACTCTGGGGCCAACGTCCTGACTTTC. This translates into CASRPPGLHSGANVLTF.

This clone showed up just a few times. This rearrangement joins TRBV25-1 to TRBJ2-2, with D unclear. CDR1 is MGHDK and CDR2 is SYGVNS in the germline V gene. The CDR3 sequence is 12 residues long. Trimming shortened V by 1 base and J by 7 bases, and 4 bases separated the two germline ends. The CDR3 DNA reads as TGTGCCAGCAGTGAATCCGGCGGGGAGCTGTTTTTT. It encodes CASSESGGELFF. Full variable domain (outside the CDR3, taken from reference TRBV25-1 and TRBJ2-2): EADIYQTPRYLVIGTGKKITLECSQTMGHDKMYWYQQDPGMELHLIHYSYGVNSTEKGDLSSESTVSRIRTEHFPLTLESARPSHTSQYLCASSESGGELFFGEGSRLTVL.

The rearrangement links TRBV16 to TRBJ2-6, with a possible D match to TRBD2 (5 bases). CDR1 is KGHSY, CDR2 FQNENV, per germline. Trimming left V 4 bases short and J 2 bases short, with 9 bases between. The CDR3 sequence is 15 residues long. CDR3 nucleotides: TGTGCCAGCAGCCCCTACGGGGCTGGGGCCAACGTCCTGACTTTC. Amino acid sequence: CASSPYGAGANVLTF.

In nucleotides, the CDR3 is TGTGCCAGCAGCTTCGGCGGGAGCCCCAATCAGCCCCAGCATTTT. This encodes CASSFGGSPNQPQHF. This chain connects TRBV5-6 to TRBJ1-5; D gene unclear. Germline-derived CDR1 and CDR2 are SGHDT and YYEEEE. This CDR3 has 15 amino acids. Trimming shortened V by 2 bases and J by 3 bases, and 12 bases separated the two germline ends.

This clone was detected only a few times. This chain uses TRBV3-1 (or the pseudogene TRBV3-2) with TRBJ1-1; no firm D call. CDR3 size: 14 residues. Trimming cost V 1 base and J 7 bases, with 13 bases left between them. Germline CDR1 and CDR2: LGHDT and YNNKEL (reference sequence). CDR3 DNA sequence: TGTGCCAGCAGCCAAGTAGGAGCCGCCGGTGAAGCTTTCTTT. Translated, it gives CASSQVGAAGEAFF.

This chain joins TRBV9 and TRBJ2-1; no definite D call. Per the germline V gene, CDR1 is SGDLS and CDR2 is YYNGEE. CDR3 length: 15 residues. The V gene lost 5 bases and the J gene lost 0 bases, with 12 bases spanning the gap. CDR3 DNA sequence: TGTGCCAGCAGTGGCGGCCAGAGCTCCTACAATGAGCAGTTCTTC. It codes for CASSGGQSSYNEQFF.

V and J are TRBV7-2 and TRBJ1-4, with 7 bases identical to TRBD1. The V gene's germline CDR1 is SGHTA and CDR2 FQGNSA. The CDR3 covers 15 residues. J gave up 4 bases and V 0 bases, and 2 bases lay outside the gene matches. CDR3 sequence: CASSLAGQLNEKLFF. In DNA, the CDR3 is TGTGCCAGCAGCTTAGCGGGACAGCTTAATGAAAAACTGTTTTTT.

V and J are TRBV30 and TRBJ1-3; 7 nucleotides agree with TRBD1. This CDR3 spans 14 amino acids. The V and J ends lost 8 bases and 3 bases, in that order; junction bases with no gene match: 10. The germline gives CDR1 GTSNPN, CDR2 SVGIG (reference sequence). For the CDR3, the DNA is TGTGCCGGAACGACAGGGTATGTTGGAAACACCATATATTTT. It encodes CAGTTGYVGNTIYF.

This clone was seen once. This chain links TRBV6-4 with TRBJ2-1; 12 nucleotides align to TRBD2. Per the germline V gene, CDR1 is MRHNA and CDR2 is SNTAGT. V was clipped by 3 bases and J by 7 bases; unmatched bases: 7. The CDR3 runs 16 residues. The CDR3 DNA follows: TGTGCCAGCAGTGATTCGACTAGCGGGAGACGGAATGAGCAGTTCTTC. It is translated as CASSDSTSGRRNEQFF.

This chain uses TRBV7-2 with TRBJ2-3, with TRBD2 matching over 14 bases. The germline gives CDR1 SGHTA, CDR2 FQGNSA. Trimming removed 5 bases from V and 3 bases from J; junction bases left unmatched: 7. This CDR3 has 17 amino acids. CDR3 residues: CASSPARLAGGTDTQYF. Written as DNA, the CDR3 is TGTGCCAGCAGCCCGGCTAGACTAGCGGGGGGGACAGATACGCAGTATTTT.

The chain has TRBV6-5 and TRBJ2-1; maybe TRBD2 (6 bases). Trimming shortened V by 0 bases and J by 3 bases, and 12 bases separated the two germline ends. The CDR3 has 16 residues. Germline CDR1 is MNHEY and CDR2 is SVGAGI. The CDR3 spells CASSYSTSPNYNEQFF. In DNA, the CDR3 is TGTGCCAGCAGTTACTCAACTAGCCCAAACTACAATGAGCAGTTCTTC.

The rearrangement uses TRBV5-1 and TRBJ2-7, with TRBD2 matching over 8 bases. This CDR3 comprises 16 residues. Per germline, CDR1 SGHRS and CDR2 YFSETQ. V shed 0 bases, J shed 3 bases, and the junction held 8 bases outside the gene matches. The CDR3 region is CASSLDGGVGVYEQYF. The CDR3 DNA follows: TGCGCCAGCAGCTTGGACGGGGGGGTCGGCGTCTACGAGCAGTACTTC.

The chain uses TRBV12-5 and TRBJ2-3; TRBD2 matches at 7 bases. The germline V gene encodes CDR1 LGHNT and CDR2 FRNRAP. This CDR3 contains 14 residues. V dropped 3 bases and J dropped 3; count of bases not matched to a gene: 3. The CDR3 DNA is TGTGCTAGTGGTTTACGGGGGGTGACAGATACGCAGTATTTT. Translating gives CASGLRGVTDTQYF.

This chain connects TRBV5-4 to TRBJ2-1; 7 bases line up with TRBD1. Losses at the gene ends were 0 bases for V and 7 bases for J; bases not matched to a gene: 7. CDR1 SGHNT and CDR2 YYREEE come from the germline V gene (reference sequence). This CDR3 region has 15 residues. This CDR3 reads CASSLVRQGLNEQFF. As DNA, the CDR3 is TGTGCCAGCAGCTTGGTGAGACAGGGCTTAAATGAGCAGTTCTTC.

The V call is TRBV5-1, the J call TRBJ2-3, with 7 nucleotides matching TRBD2. Trimming at V came to 1 base and at J to 0 bases, leaving 2 bases not matched to a gene. The CDR3 length is 15 residues. Germline values: CDR1 SGHRS, CDR2 YFSETQ. The CDR3 protein is CASSLRGGSTDTQYF. The CDR3, as DNA: TGCGCCAGCAGCTTGCGCGGGGGTAGCACAGATACGCAGTATTTT.

The rearrangement links TRBV19 to TRBJ1-2; TRBD1 matches 8 bases. This CDR3 comprises 20 residues. CDR1 is LNHDA, CDR2 SQIVND, per germline (reference sequence). Unmatched junction bases numbered 22, after V lost 3 bases and J lost 4 bases. The CDR3 DNA reads TGTGCCAGTAGTATGATTCGGGGAGCTGGATCAGGGGGCTCTAGCTATGGCTACACCTTC. This gives the protein CASSMIRGAGSGGSSYGYTF.

The CDR3 sequence: CATKQQGVQNTEAFF. DNA of the CDR3: TGTGCCACAAAACAGCAGGGGGTACAGAACACTGAAGCTTTCTTT. The chain is built from TRBV19 and TRBJ1-1; TRBD1 agrees at 7 bases. Per the germline V gene, CDR1 is LNHDA and CDR2 is SQIVND (reference sequence). CDR3 size: 15 residues. J gave up 1 base and V 10 bases, and 12 bases lay outside the gene matches.

The chain recombines TRBV21-1 with TRBJ1-6; TRBD1 was called by the table and not checked on the DNA. TRBV21-1 is given as a pseudogene. This CDR3 has 15 amino acids. CDR3 bases: TGTGCCAGCAGCCGTCGACAGGCGAATAATTCACCCCTCCACTTT. It translates to CASSRRQANNSPLHF.

The rearrangement links TRBV2 to TRBJ1-1, with D unresolved. The V and J ends lost 6 bases and 2 bases respectively, with 10 bases between them. CDR1 and CDR2 (germline): SNHLY, FYNNEI. The CDR3 has 13 residues. DNA for the CDR3: TGTGCCAGCAGGAAGACACGAAACACTGAAGCTTTCTTT. The encoded protein is CASRKTRNTEAFF. Full variable domain (rest looked up from reference TRBV2 and TRBJ1-1): EPEVTQTPSHQVTQMGQEVILRCVPISNHLYFYWYRQILGQKVEFLVSFYNNEISEKSEIFDDQFSVERPDGSNFTLKIRSTKLEDSAMYFCASRKTRNTEAFFGQGTRLTVV.

The chain links TRBV7-3 to TRBJ2-2; D gene ambiguous. Trimming removed 5 bases from V and 7 bases from J, with 8 bases in between. The germline CDR1 and CDR2 sequences are SGHTA and FQGTGA. The CDR3 extends over 12 amino acids. Written as DNA, the CDR3 is TGTGCCAGCAGCCCCCAACTCGGGGAGCTGTTTTTT. This codes for CASSPQLGELFF.

The V and J genes are TRBV12-3 or TRBV12-4 and TRBJ1-2; the D gene is possibly TRBD1 (6 bases). The V end was cut by 6 bases, the J end by 12 bases, with 17 bases between. The CDR3 has 12 amino acids. The CDR3 protein is CASSTRTETNTF. Written as DNA, the CDR3 is TGTGCCAGCAGCACTAGGACAGAAACTAACACCTTC.

The genes are TRBV29-1 and TRBJ2-5; TRBD1 might be the D (6 bases). Germline-derived CDR1 and CDR2 are SQVTM and ANQGSEA. This CDR3 comprises 13 residues. Trimming took off 6 bases at V and 2 bases at J, with 13 bases between the two ends. This CDR3 reads CSVKPGVQETQYF. The CDR3 DNA reads TGCAGCGTCAAACCAGGGGTGCAAGAGACCCAGTACTTC. Complete variable domain (other parts from reference TRBV29-1 and TRBJ2-5): SAVISQKPSRDICQRGTSLTIQCQVDSQVTMMFWYRQQPGQSLTLIATANQGSEATYESGFVIDKFPISRPNLTFSTLTVSNMSPEDSSIYLCSVKPGVQETQYFGPGTRLLVL.

J is TRBJ1-2 and V is TRBV7-8, with no clear D. Trimming took 2 bases from V and 2 from J, leaving 12 bases between them. Germline CDR1 is SGHVS and CDR2 is FQNEAQ. This CDR3 region has 15 residues. The CDR3 bases are TGTGCCAGCAGCTTAAGTCAGAACCGCAACTATGGCTACACCTTC. Translation: CASSLSQNRNYGYTF.

There are a few counts of this clone. J is TRBJ1-1 and V is TRBV19, with TRBD1 matching over 7 bases. Germline V lookup: CDR1 LNHDA, CDR2 SQIVND (reference sequence). The V and J ends lost 3 bases and 0 bases, in that order; junction bases with no gene match: 10. CDR3 length: 17 amino acids. Written as DNA, the CDR3 is TGTGCCAGTAGTATTCTTCCGGGACAGAGAATGAACACTGAAGCTTTCTTT. Amino acid sequence: CASSILPGQRMNTEAFF.

The rearrangement uses TRBV29-1 and TRBJ2-1; the match to TRBD1 covers 7 bases. The CDR3 runs 15 residues. Germline assignment: CDR1 SQVTM and CDR2 ANQGSEA. J lost 1 base, V lost 4 bases, and 7 bases had no gene match. The CDR3 DNA reads as TGCAGCGTTGCTTTACAGGGGTGGTCCTACAATGAGCAGTTCTTC. It specifies CSVALQGWSYNEQFF.

The chain joins TRBV9 to TRBJ2-3; 13 bases align to TRBD2. From germline, CDR1 is SGDLS and CDR2 YYNGEE. V trimming: 2 bases; J trimming: 4 bases; junction bases outside the gene matches: 1. The CDR3 runs 15 residues. The CDR3 region has the DNA TGTGCCAGCAGCGTCGGACTAGCGGGAGCAGATACGCAGTATTTT. This gives the protein CASSVGLAGADTQYF.

The rearrangement joins TRBV6-5 to TRBJ2-7; 11 bases map to TRBD1. J was trimmed by 5 bases and V by 8 bases; bases with no gene match: 5. The CDR3 is 13 residues long. Germline lookup yields CDR1 MNHEY and CDR2 SVGAGI. The CDR3 here is CASGQGAENEQYF. For the CDR3, the DNA is TGTGCCAGCGGACAGGGGGCTGAAAACGAGCAGTACTTC.